This T cell receptor beta chain was identified in a study of control samples from healthy donors and cancer patients. V dropped 4 bases and J dropped 0; count of bases not matched to a gene: 6. Germline assignment: CDR1 SGHDT and CDR2 YYEEEE. This CDR3 comprises 16 residues. Only in-frame clones appear in the TCRdb table, and some are missing; sequencing was by immunoSEQ multiplex PCR. The sample consists of 54,000 or so clones, roughly 95% of them appearing once. This chain uses TRBV5-6 with TRBJ2-2, with TRBD2 matching over 7 bases. This TCR was recovered from a man aged 25-45 years in good health. The sample consisted of blood. CDR3 DNA: TGTGCCAGCAGCCCCGCTAGCGGAGCGAACACCGGGGAGCTGTTTTTT. Protein: CASSPASGANTGELFF.